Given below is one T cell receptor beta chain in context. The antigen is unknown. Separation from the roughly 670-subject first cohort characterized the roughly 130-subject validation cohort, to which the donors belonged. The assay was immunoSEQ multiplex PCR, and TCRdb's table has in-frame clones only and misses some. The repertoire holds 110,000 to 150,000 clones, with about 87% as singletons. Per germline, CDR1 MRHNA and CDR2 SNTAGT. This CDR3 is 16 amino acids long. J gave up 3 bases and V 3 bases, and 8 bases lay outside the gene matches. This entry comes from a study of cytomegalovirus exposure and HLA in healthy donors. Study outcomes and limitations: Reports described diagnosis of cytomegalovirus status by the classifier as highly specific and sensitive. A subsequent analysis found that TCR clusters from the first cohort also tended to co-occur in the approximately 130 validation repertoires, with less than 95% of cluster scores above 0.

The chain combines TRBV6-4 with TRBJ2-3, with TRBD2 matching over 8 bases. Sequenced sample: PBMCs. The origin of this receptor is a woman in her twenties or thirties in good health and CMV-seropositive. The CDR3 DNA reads TGTGCCAGCAGTGATAGAGCGGGAGCGGCGACAGATACGCAGTATTTT. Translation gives CASSDRAGAATDTQYF.